The entry that follows covers one TCR beta chain sequence. The data stem from a study of CD8+ T cells in alopecia areata. Once RNA had been extracted, it was reverse transcribed into cDNA to act as the sequencing template. Here immunoSEQ multiplex PCR was the method, and the copy in TCRdb shows in-frame clones only, minus some. The repertoire holds 150,000 to 200,000 clones, with 55% as singletons. Trimming removed 5 bases at V and 3 bases at J, with 17 bases between. Germline values: CDR1 MNHNY, CDR2 SVGAGI (reference sequence). CDR3 size: 16 residues. The source material was CD4+ T cells sorted from blood. The V gene is TRBV6-6, the J gene TRBJ2-1; no definite D call. This TCR was recovered from a human donor in good health. The CDR3 loop is CASSSHLRRSYNEQFF. DNA of the CDR3: TGTGCCAGCAGTAGCCACCTCCGGCGGAGCTACAATGAGCAGTTCTTC.